This TCR beta chain was captured by sequencing in a study of CD8 T cells in Susac syndrome (dated by TCRdb to the late 2010s). Background on the whole study: The study used repertoire sequencing to test whether antigen drove CD8+ T cell activation and differentiation in Susac syndrome.

RNA was extracted using the RNeasy kit, and roughly 0.45 to 1 ug of the RNA was reverse transcribed with random hexamers. The immunoSEQ multiplex PCR assay, covering 54 Vbeta and 13 Jbeta segments, was used to amplify TCR beta CDR3 regions. Bias from PCR amplification was corrected by using a synthetic template baseline for primer optimization and for computational correction. The authors' analysis ran thus. Reads were annotated to V, D and J genes according to IMGT and were analyzed with immunoSEQ Analyzer, with only productive sequences retained. Clonality was computed as one minus Shannon entropy normalized by log2 of the number of productive unique sequences. For each patient and control, public and private clones were evaluated within the 100 most prevalent clones. A clone was defined as Susac-specific if it was absent from the healthy and MS cohorts, from roughly 980 published viral clones and from other ImmuneACCESS disease sequences. TCRdb reworked the public reads: Q25 trimming with fastp, MiXCR clone assembly, productive beta chains retained. Every entry covers one CDR3 protein and lists the most common genes and DNA from its rows. The V and J calls and clone size are TCRdb's, not the authors'. This sample comprises about 210,000 distinct CDR3 sequences, around 95% of them detected only once. The top ten hold about 0.091% of the sample.

The CDR3 runs 16 amino acids, cysteine and phenylalanine included. Kept here is only the CDR3 DNA, which spans 48 bases and is read in frame from base 1. The germline V gene (reference sequence) provides CDR1 LGHDT and CDR2 YNNKEL. At the junction V is shortened by 3 bases and J by 4 bases; bases outside the gene matches: 7. Of note for this clonotype: Its specific antigen is unknown. Base qualities are missing; no much larger clone stands one base away.

Peripheral blood CD8+ and CD4+ T cells from healthy donors, Susac syndrome patients and multiple sclerosis patients were profiled using high-throughput TCR beta sequencing. The multiple sclerosis controls were treatment-naive patients whose relapsing-remitting disease, either stable or active, fulfilled the revised McDonald criteria. Bulk CD8+ and CD4+ T cells were purified magnetically by negative isolation, whereas CD8+ TEMRA cells were enriched by FACS. Blood was collected in EDTA tubes and processed within 24 hours, with PBMCs isolated through density gradient centrifugation. PBMCs intended for TCR sequencing were cryopreserved in liquid nitrogen and thawed later in a water bath at 37 degrees C. Purity of sorted or isolated CD4+, CD8+ and CD8+ TEMRA cells was at least 90%. Study-wide findings and limitations: The TCR sequencing and HLA analysis was acknowledged to have included a relatively small number of individuals.

The sample consisted of CD4+ T cells from PBMCs. This TCR came from a human donor with multiple sclerosis. The V and J segments used are TRBV3-1 and TRBJ2-1, with TRBD2 identical over 9 junction bases. This receptor carries the CDR3 CASSQVAGARYNEQFF. The nucleotides read TGTGCCAGCAGCCAGGTAGCGGGAGCCCGATACAATGAGCAGTTCTTC.